Listed below are T cell receptor beta chains from one sample, sequenced in a study of beta chain features in type 1 diabetes. The table came from immunoSEQ multiplex PCR; TCRdb's copy has only in-frame clones and leaves some out. The repertoire includes hundreds of thousands of clones, approximately 30% of them detected once, and around 0.065% sits in the top ten. Sample: naive CD4+ T cells from blood. The receptors originated from a young man in good health. Each CDR3 is given with its conserved first and last residue. A D gene is named only where the DNA matches it firmly. Size is omitted from some rows. Given values are once, few, many or a class for expanded clones.

clone_size j_call v_call d_call cdr3_aa cdr3_nt
- TRBJ2-5 TRBV28 TRBD1 CASSTRRDRTQETQYF TGTGCCAGCAGTACCCGACGGGACAGGACACAAGAGACCCAGTACTTC
- TRBJ2-5 TRBV29-1 - CSVAWAGQETQYF TGCAGCGTTGCCTGGGCGGGACAAGAGACCCAGTACTTC
- TRBJ1-1 TRBV18 - CASSPNGGNTEAFF TGTGCCAGCTCACCTAACGGAGGGAACACTGAAGCTTTCTTT
few TRBJ1-1 TRBV30 - CAWRQLMNTEAFF TGTGCCTGGAGACAGCTAATGAACACTGAAGCTTTCTTT
few TRBJ1-5 TRBV18 - CASSPVAGAMDQPQHF TGTGCCAGCTCACCGGTGGCGGGGGCGATGGATCAGCCCCAGCATTTT
few TRBJ2-1 TRBV29-1 - CSGDGPSSYNEQFF TGCAGCGGTGATGGGCCTAGCTCCTACAATGAGCAGTTCTTC
- TRBJ2-7 TRBV4-3 - CASSQDPGLYEQYF TGCGCCAGCAGCCAAGATCCTGGGCTCTACGAGCAGTACTTC
- TRBJ2-1 TRBV29-1 TRBD1 CSAKPGTGWGAAYNEQFF TGCAGCGCAAAACCCGGGACAGGTTGGGGGGCCGCCTACAATGAGCAGTTCTTC
few TRBJ2-1 TRBV11-1 - CASSLRRISSYNEQFF TGTGCCAGCAGCTTGAGGAGGATCAGCTCCTACAATGAGCAGTTCTTC
- TRBJ1-2 TRBV27 TRBD1 CASSPRTGYGYTF TGTGCCAGCAGTCCACGGACAGGTTATGGCTACACCTTC
- TRBJ2-2 TRBV4-1 TRBD1 CASSRSKGGSGELFF TGCGCCAGCAGCAGAAGTAAAGGGGGCTCCGGGGAGCTGTTTTTT
- TRBJ1-1 TRBV29-1 - CSVEVGRDTEAFF TGCAGCGTTGAAGTAGGGAGAGACACTGAAGCTTTCTTT
few TRBJ2-3 TRBV7-2 - CASSLQGIRADTQYF TGTGCCAGCAGCCTTCAGGGTATACGGGCAGATACGCAGTATTTT
once TRBJ1-2 TRBV13 - CASSFGSYGYTF TGTGCCAGCAGCTTCGGGAGCTATGGCTACACCTTC
- TRBJ2-3 TRBV5-4 TRBD1 CASSFTGVRTDTQYF TGTGCCAGCAGCTTCACAGGGGTTCGCACAGATACGCAGTATTTT
- TRBJ2-6 TRBV7-9 TRBD2 CASSLAGTSGPGANVLTF TGTGCCAGCAGCTTAGCTGGGACTAGCGGCCCTGGGGCCAACGTCCTGACTTTC
few TRBJ2-3 TRBV13 - CASSLVWGTDTQYF TGTGCCAGCAGCCTGGTATGGGGCACAGATACGCAGTATTTT
few TRBJ2-3 TRBV30 TRBD2 CAWCSGSADTQYF TGTGCCTGGTGTAGCGGGAGTGCAGATACGCAGTATTTT
- TRBJ2-5 TRBV9 - CASSVLYGGTQYF TGTGCCAGCAGCGTATTATACGGAGGGACCCAGTACTTC
- TRBJ1-2 TRBV9 - CASSVAKATGPSGYTF TGTGCCAGCAGCGTAGCTAAGGCCACAGGGCCCTCGGGCTACACCTTC
- TRBJ2-5 TRBV5-1 - CASSTRGKETQYF TGCGCCAGCAGCACCAGGGGTAAAGAGACCCAGTACTTC
- TRBJ1-2 TRBV5-1 - CASSLAKWAPNYGYTF TGCGCCAGCAGCTTGGCCAAGTGGGCACCGAACTATGGCTACACCTTC
few TRBJ1-1 TRBV18 - CASSSGTEAFF TGTGCCAGCTCCAGTGGGACTGAAGCTTTCTTT
- TRBJ1-2 TRBV4-3 - CASSQDIGSHHYGYTF TGCGCCAGCAGCCAAGATATCGGGTCCCATCACTATGGCTACACCTTC
few TRBJ2-3 TRBV29-1 TRBD1 CSLDRGTDTQYF TGCAGCCTGGACAGGGGTACAGATACGCAGTATTTT
- TRBJ2-2 TRBV7-9 TRBD2 CASSVLAGDTGELFF TGTGCCAGCAGCGTGCTAGCGGGAGACACCGGGGAGCTGTTTTTT
- TRBJ2-5 TRBV30 - CAWSRRESGTQYF TGTGCCTGGAGTCGCAGGGAATCCGGGACCCAGTACTTC
few TRBJ2-3 TRBV4-2 TRBD2 CASSQADGRIPDTQYF TGTGCCAGCAGCCAAGCGGACGGGAGGATCCCAGATACGCAGTATTTT
few TRBJ2-6 TRBV5-1 TRBD1 CASGQGAGANVLTF TGCGCCAGCGGACAGGGCGCCGGGGCCAACGTCCTGACTTTC
- TRBJ2-1 TRBV2 TRBD2 CASRRLAVYNEQFF TGTGCCAGCAGGAGACTAGCGGTTTACAATGAGCAGTTCTTC
- TRBJ2-3 TRBV23-1 - CASTLLVSRGTPIDTQYF TGCGCCAGCACCCTCCTTGTATCACGAGGGACTCCCATAGATACGCAGTATTTT
- TRBJ1-1 TRBV10-3 TRBD1 CAISGTGITEAFF TGTGCCATCAGTGGGACAGGGATCACTGAAGCTTTCTTT
- TRBJ2-5 TRBV29-1 - CSVVPIQETQYF TGCAGCGTTGTCCCCATACAAGAGACCCAGTACTTC
few TRBJ2-1 TRBV4-2 TRBD2 CASSQGRLAGGPDNEQFF TGTGCCAGCAGCCAGGGTCGACTAGCGGGAGGGCCCGACAATGAGCAGTTCTTC
few TRBJ2-1 TRBV6-5 - CASKGYNEQFF TGTGCCAGCAAGGGTTACAATGAGCAGTTCTTC
few TRBJ2-1 TRBV5-4 TRBD2 CASSLGLGGSSLNEQFF TGTGCCAGCAGCTTGGGGTTGGGCGGGAGCTCGCTCAATGAGCAGTTCTTC
- TRBJ2-1 TRBV9 TRBD2 CASSGTSGGNEQFF TGTGCCAGCAGCGGGACTAGCGGGGGCAATGAGCAGTTCTTC
- TRBJ2-1 TRBV4-1 TRBD1 CASSQDRGQDSYNEQFF TGCGCCAGCAGCCAAGATCGGGGACAGGACTCCTACAATGAGCAGTTCTTC
few TRBJ2-2 TRBV9 - CASRFLNTGELFF TGTGCCAGCCGTTTCTTGAACACCGGGGAGCTGTTTTTT
- TRBJ1-1 TRBV30 - CAWRRVDAEAFF TGTGCCTGGAGGAGGGTGGACGCTGAAGCTTTCTTT
- TRBJ2-2 TRBV29-1 - CSARGTANTGELFF TGCAGCGCGCGGGGGACAGCGAACACCGGGGAGCTGTTTTTT
- TRBJ1-1 TRBV5-1 - CASSLDLNTEAFF TGCGCCAGCAGCTTGGACCTGAACACTGAAGCTTTCTTT
- TRBJ2-1 TRBV29-1 TRBD2 CSVRLAGGHNEQFF TGCAGCGTGAGACTAGCGGGAGGTCACAATGAGCAGTTCTTC
few TRBJ2-2 TRBV5-1 - CASSLGIGELFF TGCGCCAGCAGCTTGGGGATCGGGGAGCTGTTTTTT
- TRBJ2-3 TRBV29-1 - CSVGRILTDTQYF TGCAGCGTCGGACGAATCCTCACAGATACGCAGTATTTT
once TRBJ1-5 TRBV30 - CAWSLGSQPQHF TGTGCCTGGAGTTTAGGGAGCCAGCCCCAGCATTTT
- TRBJ2-5 TRBV10-3 - CAVSLGGFQETQYF TGTGCCGTCTCGCTCGGGGGTTTCCAAGAGACCCAGTACTTC
few TRBJ2-1 TRBV5-4 TRBD2 CASRAGGSNEQFF TGTGCCAGCAGAGCGGGGGGGAGCAATGAGCAGTTCTTC
few TRBJ2-5 TRBV10-3 - CAISAGRETQYF TGTGCCATCAGTGCGGGGAGGGAGACCCAGTACTTC
few TRBJ1-1 TRBV7-9 - CASSRDGTEAFF TGTGCCAGCAGCAGGGACGGGACTGAAGCTTTCTTT
- TRBJ1-2 TRBV7-9 TRBD1 CASSSQDRDNYGYTF TGTGCCAGCAGCTCCCAGGACAGGGACAACTATGGCTACACCTTC
- TRBJ2-1 TRBV2 TRBD2 CASSEGISGSPFF TGTGCCAGCAGTGAAGGCATTAGCGGGAGTCCGTTCTTC
once TRBJ2-7 TRBV27 TRBD1 CASSFRDRAYEQYF TGTGCCAGCAGTTTCCGGGACAGGGCTTACGAGCAGTACTTC
- TRBJ2-3 TRBV5-1 - CASSPGGQFTDTQYF TGCGCCAGCAGCCCCGGCGGGCAGTTCACAGATACGCAGTATTTT
few TRBJ2-5 TRBV30 - CAWSVGAGSQETQYF TGTGCCTGGAGTGTGGGGGCGGGCTCACAAGAGACCCAGTACTTC
- TRBJ2-7 TRBV2 TRBD2 CASSGTKREDYEQYF TGTGCCAGCAGTGGGACTAAGCGGGAAGACTACGAGCAGTACTTC
- TRBJ1-5 TRBV28 - CASSRQSNQPQHF TGTGCCAGCAGTAGACAGTCCAATCAGCCCCAGCATTTT
- TRBJ2-3 TRBV29-1 TRBD1 CSAGGGSTDTQYF TGCAGCGCAGGGGGCGGGAGCACAGATACGCAGTATTTT
- TRBJ2-5 TRBV30 - CAAGPKTQYF TGTGCCGCCGGACCGAAGACCCAGTACTTC
- TRBJ2-5 TRBV29-1 TRBD1 CSLRDRGPQETQYF TGCAGCCTAAGGGACAGGGGGCCACAAGAGACCCAGTACTTC